Following are 21 T cell receptor beta chains from one sample sequenced in a study of identical twins (dated by TCRdb to 2016 to 2017). To prepare the library, 5' RACE was applied. TCRdb shows the sequencer as Illumina HiSeq 2000. TCRdb reworked the public reads: Q25 trimming with fastp, MiXCR clone assembly, productive beta chains retained. Each CDR3 protein gets just one entry, which takes the most common genes and DNA from the rows behind it. Counted in this sample were about 470,000 distinct CDR3 sequences; roughly a quarter of them appeared once. The leading ten clones occupy 2.9% of the sample. This same sample was also taken into another study, of T cells expressing NK-cell markers.

Specimen: CD4+ T cells sorted from blood. These receptors originate from a woman aged 18 to 35 in good health.

The V and J genes are TRBV12-3 or TRBV12-4 and TRBJ2-3, with TRBD2 as a possible D gene (5 bases). The V end lost 3 bases, the J end lost 0 bases, and 22 bases lay between the germline ends. The CDR3 spans 19 residues. The CDR3 spells CASSFRIRGVVSSTDTQYF. Written as DNA, the CDR3 is TGTGCCAGCAGTTTTCGTATACGGGGAGTGGTTTCTAGCACAGATACGCAGTATTTT.

The gene calls are TRBV12-3 or TRBV12-4 and TRBJ1-2, with no clear D. The CDR3 totals 11 residues. The CDR3 region is CRSDTNYGYTF. CDR3 bases: TGTCGGTCCGATACTAACTATGGCTACACCTTC.

This chain joins TRBV20-1 and TRBJ2-7, with 11 nucleotides matching TRBD2. Trimming removed 2 bases from V and 3 bases from J; junction bases left unmatched: 6. Germline V gene lookup returns CDR1 DFQATT and CDR2 SNEGSKA (reference sequence). This CDR3 region has 15 residues. CDR3 region: CSARITLAGVYEQYF. In DNA, the CDR3 is TGCAGTGCTAGAATCACACTAGCGGGGGTCTACGAGCAGTACTTC.

This chain connects TRBV2 to TRBJ1-4; the D gene is possibly TRBD1 (6 bases). The CDR3 has 15 residues. With 4 bases removed from V and 4 bases from J, the gap between germline ends came to 13 bases. CDR1 SNHLY and CDR2 FYNNEI come from the germline V gene. In nucleotides, the CDR3 is TGTGCCAGCAGTGCGGAGGGGGGAGGTAATGAAAAACTGTTTTTT. This translates into CASSAEGGGNEKLFF.

A few counts support this clonotype. The chain recombines TRBV15 with TRBJ1-2, with D uncertain. The CDR3 has 12 residues. V lost 2 bases and J 11 bases, leaving 12 bases between the germline ends. Per the germline V gene, CDR1 is LNHNV and CDR2 is YYDKDF (reference sequence). CDR3 coding DNA: TGTGCCACCAGCAGATACGAACACCCATACACCTTC. Protein sequence: CATSRYEHPYTF.

Only one count was recorded for this clonotype. The V and J genes are TRBV10-3 and TRBJ2-1, with 8 bases matching TRBD2. Germline V lookup: CDR1 ENHRY, CDR2 SYGVKD. CDR3 length equals 16 residues. Trimming at V came to 0 bases and at J to 6 bases, leaving 7 bases not matched to a gene. Here the CDR3 reads CAISESFSGRGNEQFF. As DNA, the CDR3 is TGTGCCATCAGTGAGTCGTTCAGCGGGAGAGGCAATGAGCAGTTCTTC.

V and J are TRBV27 and TRBJ2-1, with 12 bases lining up with TRBD2. The CDR3 contains 15 residues. CDR1 is MNHEY, CDR2 SMNVEV, per germline (reference sequence). V lost 8 bases and J lost 11; bases outside the gene matches: 13. The CDR3 loop reads CASRRLAGDNGKQFF. Here the CDR3 DNA reads TGTGCCAGCCGAAGACTAGCGGGGGACAATGGCAAGCAGTTCTTC.

CDR3 coding DNA: TGTGCCAGCAGCTTAGTTGCCCCCCGGGCGGGGGAGACCCAGTACTTC. Its protein is CASSLVAPRAGETQYF. This chain links TRBV11-2 with TRBJ2-5; D is possibly TRBD2 (6 bases). This CDR3 region has 16 residues. Trimming removed 1 base from V and 5 bases from J, with 17 bases in between. Per germline, CDR1 SGHAT and CDR2 FQNNGV.

The chain uses TRBV11-2 and TRBJ2-5; D is unclear. Germline V lookup: CDR1 SGHAT, CDR2 FQNNGV. The CDR3 spans 12 residues. The ends were cut back, 7 bases at V and 7 bases at J, with 13 bases in the middle. CDR3 amino acids: CASNLLLGTQYF. CDR3 nucleotides: TGTGCCAGCAACCTTCTACTGGGGACCCAGTACTTC.

This clonotype was observed at least ten times. The chain is built from TRBV18 and TRBJ1-1; D unresolved. The length of the CDR3 is 11 residues. The V and J ends lost 8 bases and 1 base respectively, with 5 bases between them. Germline loops: CDR1 KGHSH, CDR2 LQKENI. CDR3 in DNA: TGTGCCAGCAGCCCGAACACTGAAGCTTTCTTT. As protein: CASSPNTEAFF. Full variable domain (rest looked up from reference TRBV18 and TRBJ1-1): NAGVMQNPRHLVRRRGQEARLRCSPMKGHSHVYWYRQLPEEGLKFMVYLQKENIIDESGMPKERFSAEFPKEGPSILRIQQVVRGDSAAYFCASSPNTEAFFGQGTRLTVV.

The chain links TRBV5-6 to TRBJ2-7; D is possibly TRBD2 (7 bases). CDR3 length equals 15 residues. V lost 0 bases, J lost 4 bases, and 14 bases lay in between. The germline gives CDR1 SGHDT, CDR2 YYEEEE. The CDR3 DNA sequence: TGTGCCAGCAGCTTGGGGGGGGGACATTTATACGAGCAGTACTTC. Its translation: CASSLGGGHLYEQYF.

This clonotype was counted a few times. CDR3 residues: CSVSGGQETQYF. The CDR3 DNA follows: TGCAGCGTTTCTGGCGGCCAAGAGACCCAGTACTTC. This rearrangement joins TRBV29-1 to TRBJ2-5; no clear D gene. Trimming cost V 5 bases and J 1 base, with 8 bases left between them. This CDR3 is built from 12 residues. Germline values: CDR1 SQVTM, CDR2 ANQGSEA.

The chain joins TRBV3-1 to TRBJ1-2; TRBD1 matches at 7 bases. Per the germline V gene, CDR1 is LGHDT and CDR2 is YNNKEL (reference sequence). CDR3 length: 14 amino acids. With V trimmed by 2 bases and J by 0 bases, 0 bases remained unmatched. CDR3 in DNA: TGTGCCAGCAGCCAAACAGGGGCTAACTATGGCTACACCTTC. Residues: CASSQTGANYGYTF.

V and J are TRBV6-5 and TRBJ1-1; 7 bases are shared with TRBD1. Germline values: CDR1 MNHEY, CDR2 SVGAGI. The CDR3 length is 14 residues. V was clipped by 4 bases and J by 5 bases; unmatched bases: 7. CDR3 in DNA: TGTGCCAGCAGTTGGTCCCCCAGGGGGACTGAAGCTTTCTTT. Translating gives CASSWSPRGTEAFF.

CDR3 sequence reads: CASSEQGFGAEAFF. In DNA form, the CDR3 reads TGTGCCAGCAGCGAACAGGGATTCGGGGCTGAAGCTTTCTTT. This chain uses TRBV7-3 with TRBJ1-1; perhaps TRBD1 as D (6 bases). The V gene lost 5 bases and the J gene lost 6 bases, with 16 bases spanning the gap. The CDR3 has 14 amino acids. The germline V gene encodes CDR1 SGHTA and CDR2 FQGTGA.

The genes are TRBV9 and TRBJ2-1; no reliable D call. This CDR3 spans 16 amino acids. V gave up 5 bases and J gave up 0 bases, with 15 bases separating them. The V gene's germline CDR1 is SGDLS and CDR2 YYNGEE. In DNA form, the CDR3 reads TGTGCCAGCAGTCCCGGCGGCGGCAGCTCCTACAATGAGCAGTTCTTC. Translation: CASSPGGGSSYNEQFF.

This chain uses TRBV5-1 with TRBJ2-7, with D possibly TRBD1 on 6 matching bases. The germline CDR1 and CDR2 sequences are SGHRS and YFSETQ. Trimming pared 2 bases from V and 4 bases from J, leaving 16 bases between. This CDR3 spans 15 amino acids. Here the CDR3 DNA reads TGCGCCAGCAGCTTTCTTACAGGGACCCATTACGAGCAGTACTTC. Residues: CASSFLTGTHYEQYF.

The J gene is TRBJ2-5, the V gene TRBV20-1, with a weak D call TRBD1 (5 bases). The CDR3 sequence is 16 residues long. V lost 3 bases and J lost 1, with 18 bases in between. Germline CDR1 reads DFQATT; CDR2 reads SNEGSKA (reference sequence). The CDR3 reads CSASTFQGVGQETQYF. The CDR3 nucleotides are TGCAGTGCTAGTACCTTCCAGGGCGTCGGCCAAGAGACCCAGTACTTC.

This clonotype was detected only a few times. This sequence joins TRBV5-6 and TRBJ2-2; TRBD2 matches at 9 bases. CDR1 SGHDT and CDR2 YYEEEE come from the germline V gene. J lost 3 bases, V lost 3 bases, and 6 bases had no gene match. The CDR3 length is 16 residues. DNA of the CDR3: TGTGCCAGCAGCTCCATTCTAGCGGGGCACACCGGGGAGCTGTTTTTT. Amino acids: CASSSILAGHTGELFF.

The rearrangement links TRBV10-2 to TRBJ2-7; D uncertain. Per germline, CDR1 WSHSY and CDR2 SAAADI. The CDR3 extends over 14 amino acids. The ends were cut back, 0 bases at V and 2 bases at J, with 8 bases in the middle. CDR3 coding DNA: TGCGCCAGCAGTGAGTCCTGGCGCACCTACGAGCAGTACTTC. Translated, it gives CASSESWRTYEQYF.

This chain links TRBV29-1 with TRBJ2-3, with TRBD2 identical over 7 bases. Germline values: CDR1 SQVTM, CDR2 ANQGSEA. The CDR3 covers 11 residues. The CDR3: CGGDHTDTQYF. CDR3 DNA sequence: TGCGGGGGGGACCACACAGATACGCAGTATTTT.